The 19 T cell receptor beta chains in this list originate from one sample, sequenced in a study of blood T cell repertoires in COVID-19. Profiled with immunoSEQ multiplex PCR; TCRdb holds only in-frame clones, not every one. The sample holds around 300,000 clones, around 91% seen once. The sequenced material came from PBMCs or T cells enriched from blood (not recorded which). The source is a woman aged 18-29 years with acute COVID-19.

This chain uses TRBV19 with TRBJ1-2, with D perhaps matching TRBD1 (6 bases). The CDR3 extends over 13 amino acids. Germline CDR1 LNHDA, CDR2 SQIVND (reference sequence). The V and J ends lost 8 bases and 3 bases respectively, with 13 bases between them. The CDR3 coding sequence is TGTGCCAGTCAGAGGGGGTTGGACTATGGCTACACCTTC. It codes for CASQRGLDYGYTF.

V is TRBV7-3 and J is TRBJ2-2; D is perhaps TRBD1 (6 bases). The germline V and J ends were trimmed by 5 bases and 5 bases, with 9 bases remaining between them. Germline V CDR1 and CDR2: SGHTA, FQGTGA. This CDR3 spans 13 amino acids. The CDR3 bases are TGTGCCAGCAGCCCACAGGGAACCGGGGAGCTGTTTTTT. This translates into CASSPQGTGELFF.

This chain connects TRBV15 to TRBJ1-6; D is ambiguous. V shed 5 bases and J shed 7 bases, with 9 bases lying between them. Germline CDR1 LNHNV, CDR2 YYDKDF (reference sequence). The CDR3 spans 13 residues. CDR3 amino acids: CATSEGVNSPLHF. The CDR3 DNA reads as TGTGCCACCAGCGAAGGAGTGAATTCACCCCTCCACTTT.

V and J are TRBV5-8 and TRBJ2-1; D is possibly TRBD2 (6 bases). Germline V gives CDR1 SGHTS, CDR2 YDEGEE. This CDR3 has 13 residues. V lost 2 bases to trimming and J lost 9 bases, with 12 bases between them. The CDR3 DNA reads as TGTGCCAGCAGCTTCGGAGGGGCTGGTGAGCAGTTCTTC. It yields the protein CASSFGGAGEQFF.

The J gene is TRBJ1-2, the V gene TRBV7-8; 11 nucleotides line up with TRBD1. Germline V lookup: CDR1 SGHVS, CDR2 FQNEAQ. CDR3 length: 15 residues. With V trimmed by 5 bases and J by 3 bases, 5 bases remained unmatched. The CDR3 region is CASSPGQGAYYGYTF. CDR3 DNA: TGTGCCAGCAGCCCTGGACAGGGGGCCTACTATGGCTACACCTTC.

The chain has TRBV2 and TRBJ2-3; 9 nucleotides line up with TRBD1. The CDR3 loop spans 14 amino acids. Germline trimming cut 9 bases from V and 1 base from J; bases unmatched to any gene: 5. Germline V gives CDR1 SNHLY, CDR2 FYNNEI. For the CDR3, the DNA is TGTGCCAGTTTGCGGGACAGGGGCACAGATACGCAGTATTTT. Translation gives CASLRDRGTDTQYF. Based on the CDR3 plus reference TRBV2 and TRBJ2-3, the full variable domain is EPEVTQTPSHQVTQMGQEVILRCVPISNHLYFYWYRQILGQKVEFLVSFYNNEISEKSEIFDDQFSVERPDGSNFTLKIRSTKLEDSAMYFCASLRDRGTDTQYFGPGTRLTVL.

The chain joins TRBV5-6 to TRBJ2-7, with 7 positions matching TRBD1. The CDR3 spans 15 residues. V gave up 0 bases and J gave up 2 bases; unmatched junction bases: 5. Germline-derived CDR1 and CDR2 are SGHDT and YYEEEE. The DNA for the CDR3 is TGTGCCAGCAGCTTGGAGACAGGACAGGCCTACGAGCAGTACTTC. Amino acid sequence: CASSLETGQAYEQYF.

CDR3 bases: TGTGCCAGCAACTTTGGGAGAAACTATGGCTACACCTTC. Its translation is CASNFGRNYGYTF. V usage is TRBV28 and J usage is TRBJ1-2, with D unresolved. This CDR3 has 13 residues. V lost 7 bases and J 2 bases, leaving 11 bases between the germline ends. CDR1 MDHEN and CDR2 SYDVKM come from the germline V gene.

This chain joins TRBV28 and TRBJ1-2; D is unresolved. Trimming took 7 bases from V and 4 from J, leaving 16 bases between them. The germline gives CDR1 MDHEN, CDR2 SYDVKM. This CDR3 spans 14 amino acids. CDR3 sequence (DNA): TGTGCCAGCAATCTCGGAGGCTCAGCCTATGGCTACACCTTC. Translated: CASNLGGSAYGYTF.

The chain carries TRBV7-2 and TRBJ2-1, with no clear D. This CDR3 region has 15 residues. V was trimmed by 1 base and J by 0 bases, leaving 7 bases between them. Per germline, CDR1 SGHTA and CDR2 FQGNSA. The CDR3 reads CASSLGAGSYNEQFF. The DNA of the CDR3 is TGTGCCAGCAGCTTAGGGGCCGGCTCCTACAATGAGCAGTTCTTC.

The chain has TRBV5-1 and TRBJ1-3; TRBD1 might be the D (5 bases). There are 15 residues in the CDR3. Trimming removed 4 bases at V and 2 bases at J, with 13 bases between. Germline CDR1 reads SGHRS; CDR2 reads YFSETQ. The CDR3 loop is CASSGAGYAGNTIYF. The CDR3 DNA sequence: TGCGCCAGCAGCGGCGCAGGGTATGCTGGAAACACCATATATTTT. Full variable domain (remainder filled in from reference TRBV5-1 and TRBJ1-3): KAGVTQTPRYLIKTRGQQVTLSCSPISGHRSVSWYQQTPGQGLQFLFEYFSETQRNKGNFPGRFSGRQFSNSRSEMNVSTLELGDSALYLCASSGAGYAGNTIYFGEGSWLTVV.

CDR3: CASSPFPGQGYGYTF. In nucleotides, the CDR3 is TGTGCCAGCAGCCCGTTCCCTGGACAGGGGTATGGCTACACCTTC. The chain employs TRBV7-8 and TRBJ1-2, with 9 bases matching TRBD1. Germline CDR1 SGHVS, CDR2 FQNEAQ. V gave up 5 bases and J gave up 5 bases; unmatched junction bases: 9. The CDR3 has 15 amino acids.

V usage is TRBV6-5 and J usage is TRBJ1-1; 7 nucleotides align to TRBD1. Germline CDR1 reads MNHEY; CDR2 reads SVGAGI. V was pared by 6 bases and J by 3 bases, with 7 bases of the junction left unmatched. CDR3 size: 14 residues. The CDR3 here is CASSPGGWDTEAFF. The CDR3 coding sequence is TGTGCCAGCAGCCCAGGGGGATGGGACACTGAAGCTTTCTTT.

V and J are TRBV11-2 and TRBJ2-7, with TRBD1 matching 8 bases. J gave up 0 bases and V 1 base, and 8 bases lay outside the gene matches. Germline V CDR1 and CDR2: SGHAT, FQNNGV. The CDR3 length is 17 residues. Written as DNA, the CDR3 is TGTGCCAGCAGCTTAGGGAGATCGGGACAGGTCTCCTACGAGCAGTACTTC. The encoded protein is CASSLGRSGQVSYEQYF.

This chain joins TRBV3-1 (or the pseudogene TRBV3-2) and TRBJ2-1, with TRBD2 matching 11 bases. CDR1 and CDR2 from the germline V gene are LGHDT and YNNKEL (reference sequence). Trimming at V came to 3 bases and at J to 9 bases, leaving 4 bases not matched to a gene. The CDR3 loop spans 14 amino acids. CDR3 DNA sequence: TGTGCCAGCAGCCACCTAGCGGGAGGCGGTGAGCAGTTCTTC. Translation gives CASSHLAGGGEQFF.

This clone has a single count. This chain links TRBV7-8 with TRBJ1-5; D is perhaps TRBD1 (5 bases). The CDR3 has 15 residues. From germline, CDR1 is SGHVS and CDR2 FQNEAQ. V lost 5 bases and J lost 4, with 15 bases in between. The CDR3 region has the DNA TGTGCCAGCAGCCCGGATATGGGGGGAAATCAGCCCCAGCATTTT. The encoded protein is CASSPDMGGNQPQHF. Filled out from reference TRBV7-8 and TRBJ1-5, the complete variable domain reads GAGVSQSPRYKVAKRGQDVALRCDPISGHVSLFWYQQALGQGPEFLTYFQNEAQLDKSGLPSDRFFAERPEGSVSTLKIQRTQQEDSAVYLCASSPDMGGNQPQHFGDGTRLSIL.

The chain recombines TRBV4-2 with TRBJ1-2; the D gene is possibly TRBD1 (6 bases). CDR3 length: 13 residues. Germline CDR1 is LGHNA and CDR2 is YNFKEQ. Trimming stripped 5 bases from V and 4 bases from J, with 11 bases between. The DNA of the CDR3 is TGTGCCAGCAGCTCCCCGGACAGCTATGGCTACACCTTC. Translated: CASSSPDSYGYTF.

V and J are TRBV5-1 and TRBJ1-2; tentative D call: TRBD1 (6 bases). Trimming removed 3 bases from V and 2 bases from J, with 11 bases in between. The length of the CDR3 is 14 residues. Germline V lookup: CDR1 SGHRS, CDR2 YFSETQ. This chain's CDR3 is CASSSQGANYGYTF. The DNA for the CDR3 is TGCGCCAGCAGCTCACAGGGTGCAAACTATGGCTACACCTTC. Based on the CDR3 plus reference TRBV5-1 and TRBJ1-2, the full variable domain is KAGVTQTPRYLIKTRGQQVTLSCSPISGHRSVSWYQQTPGQGLQFLFEYFSETQRNKGNFPGRFSGRQFSNSRSEMNVSTLELGDSALYLCASSSQGANYGYTFGSGTRLTVV.

The chain carries TRBV18 and TRBJ2-3; 12 bases line up with TRBD1. The CDR3 spans 17 residues. The germline gives CDR1 KGHSH, CDR2 LQKENI. V gave up 1 base and J gave up 3 bases; unmatched junction bases: 5. CDR3 sequence reads: CASSPLGTGGRTDTQYF. The CDR3 DNA reads TGTGCCAGCTCACCACTAGGGACAGGGGGCAGGACAGATACGCAGTATTTT.